This TCR beta chain was identified in a study of shared clonotypes between healthy human individuals. The CDR3 has 16 residues. Germline V gene lookup returns CDR1 PRHDT and CDR2 FYEKMQ (reference sequence). V lost 5 bases and J lost 1, with 14 bases in between. This clone appeared a single time. The repertoire was sequenced with immunoSEQ multiplex PCR; TCRdb's copy has only in-frame clones and lacks some. The sample has some 1 million clones, around 74% seen once. The chain has TRBV13 and TRBJ2-2; a possible D gene is TRBD1 (6 bases). This receptor was identified in a man aged 18-30 years in good health. The specimen was memory CD4+ T cells sorted from blood. Subset indicated: CD45RA-negative fraction. The CDR3 sequence: CASSDAGELNTGELFF. The CDR3 region has the DNA TGTGCCAGCAGCGACGCAGGGGAATTGAACACCGGGGAGCTGTTTTTT.